Below, one TCR beta chain is given with its context. The antigen is undetermined. This sample was taken from a study of CD8 T cells in ankylosing spondylitis. General study findings and limits: Relatively scarce in peripheral blood, disease-linked clones were CD8+. Prior literature has documented some motif variants in synovial fluid and blood from reactive arthritis.

Quantitative molecular-barcoded 5'-RACE generated the TCR beta libraries. One entry per CDR3 protein, called by TCRdb with MiXCR from the 5' RACE reads. Among around 25,000 distinct CDR3 sequences listed, about 15% were seen once. Germline V gene sequence: CDR1 KGHSH, CDR2 LQKENI. The CDR3 consists of 12 residues. Trimming pared 3 bases from V and 6 bases from J, leaving 6 bases between. The TCR sequence derives from a male donor with ankylosing spondylitis or in good health (not recorded which). The V and J genes are TRBV18 and TRBJ2-1; D unresolved. Sequencing was carried out using blood. For the CDR3, the DNA is TGTGCCAGCTCACCGGGGTCCAATGAGCAGTTCTTC. Translated: CASSPGSNEQFF. Combining the CDR3 with reference TRBV18 and TRBJ2-1 gives the whole variable domain NAGVMQNPRHLVRRRGQEARLRCSPMKGHSHVYWYRQLPEEGLKFMVYLQKENIIDESGMPKERFSAEFPKEGPSILRIQQVVRGDSAAYFCASSPGSNEQFFGPGTRLTVL.